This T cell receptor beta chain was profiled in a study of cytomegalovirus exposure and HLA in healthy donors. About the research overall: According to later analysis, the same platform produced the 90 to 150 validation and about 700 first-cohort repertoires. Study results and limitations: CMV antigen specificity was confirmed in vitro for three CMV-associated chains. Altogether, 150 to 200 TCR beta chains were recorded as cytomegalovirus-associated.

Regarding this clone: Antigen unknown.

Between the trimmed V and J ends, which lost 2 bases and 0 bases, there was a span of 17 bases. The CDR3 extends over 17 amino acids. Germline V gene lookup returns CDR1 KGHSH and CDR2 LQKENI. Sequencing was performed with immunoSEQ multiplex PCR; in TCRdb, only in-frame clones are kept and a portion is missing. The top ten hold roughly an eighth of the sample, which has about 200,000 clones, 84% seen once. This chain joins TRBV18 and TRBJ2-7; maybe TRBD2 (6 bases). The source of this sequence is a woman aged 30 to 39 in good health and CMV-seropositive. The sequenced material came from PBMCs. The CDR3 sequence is CASSPDLAGLSSYEQYF. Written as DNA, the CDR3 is TGTGCCAGCTCACCAGATCTTGCGGGACTGAGCTCCTACGAGCAGTACTTC.